This TCR beta chain was sequenced for a study of blood T cells in healthy people across ages. With regard to this clonotype: The germline gene is not matched at one end of the junction; a read error may be the cause.

Together with a sample-barcoded 5' primer, a J-beta primer mix was included in a second PCR lasting 7 to 11 cycles. TCRdb reprocessed the 5' RACE reads via MiXCR and lists one record per CDR3 protein. Of 730,000 or so distinct CDR3 sequences in the sample, approximately 39% were seen once. The germline gives CDR1 MDHEN, CDR2 SYDVKM. The CDR3 extends over 16 amino acids. The receptor was isolated from a woman aged 55-69 years in good health. J is TRBJ2-1 and V is TRBV28, with 7 bases lining up with TRBD2. Input material: blood. CDR3 residues: CASSLETSGKTNVQFF. For the CDR3, the DNA is TGTGCCAGCAGTTTAGAGACCAGCGGGAAAACCAATGTGCAGTTCTTC.